The 13 T cell receptor beta chains below all came from one sample that was sequenced in a study of molecular identifiers for immune sequencing clone quantification. From the PCR reads, TCRdb called clonotypes with MiXCR, one entry per CDR3 protein. The top ten hold roughly 0.89% of the sample, which has some 100,000 distinct CDR3 sequences, 19% seen once. The sequencing input was naive CD8+ T cells from blood, with Jurkat cell RNA spiked in. Stated subset: FACS-sorted CD8+CD4-CCR7+CD45RA+ naive T cells. The receptors were gathered from a human donor in good health. Some libraries in this study had Jurkat cell RNA spiked in.

This clonotype was observed many times. This chain connects TRBV20-1 to TRBJ1-2, with D unresolved. With 5 bases removed from V and 4 bases from J, the gap between germline ends came to 11 bases. Germline V CDR1 and CDR2: DFQATT, SNEGSKA (reference sequence). The CDR3 runs to 12 residues. CDR3 loop: CSADGVSYGYTF. For the CDR3, the DNA is TGCAGTGCTGATGGGGTCTCCTATGGCTACACCTTC.

The gene calls are TRBV27 and TRBJ2-3, with TRBD2 matching over 9 bases. This CDR3 has 14 residues. CDR1 is MNHEY and CDR2 is SMNVEV in the germline V gene (reference sequence). Trimming took 5 bases from V and 1 from J; bases not matched to a gene: 1. In nucleotides, the CDR3 is TGTGCCAGCAGTATAGCGGGGGGCACAGATACGCAGTATTTT. Translated: CASSIAGGTDTQYF.

This clonotype appeared many times. The chain carries TRBV27 and TRBJ2-3; D is ambiguous. The CDR3 extends over 12 amino acids. The V end was cut by 5 bases, the J end by 2 bases, with 5 bases between. Germline V lookup: CDR1 MNHEY, CDR2 SMNVEV (reference sequence). The CDR3 sequence: CASSPDTDTQYF. In DNA, the CDR3 is TGTGCCAGCAGTCCCGACACAGATACGCAGTATTTT.

This clonotype was detected many times. This chain connects TRBV19 to TRBJ1-5; the D is unclear. The CDR3 covers 15 residues. The V end was cut by 7 bases, the J end by 2 bases, with 15 bases between. Germline assignment: CDR1 LNHDA and CDR2 SQIVND (reference sequence). The CDR3 bases are TGTGCCAGTACTGGGTCAGGAATGGGCAATCAGCCCCAGCATTTT. This encodes CASTGSGMGNQPQHF.

This clonotype was counted many times. CDR3 in amino acids: CASSQEYLFAGYEQYF. The CDR3 DNA follows: TGCGCCAGCAGCCAAGAGTACCTTTTTGCGGGCTACGAGCAGTACTTC. This chain connects TRBV4-3 to TRBJ2-7, with a possible D match to TRBD2 (5 bases). Germline CDR1 and CDR2: LGHNA and YSLEER. The CDR3 runs to 16 residues. V was trimmed by 0 bases and J by 3 bases, leaving 15 bases between them.

J is TRBJ2-7 and V is TRBV7-2, with 8 nucleotides matching TRBD1. The germline V gene has CDR1 SGHTA and CDR2 FQGNSA. CDR3 length: 16 amino acids. V lost 3 bases, J lost 4 bases, and 11 bases stayed unmatched. The DNA of the CDR3 is TGTGCCAGCAGCTTGGACAGGGCCCTCCCAATGTACGAGCAGTACTTC. Translated: CASSLDRALPMYEQYF.

Comment on this clonotype: Since a much larger clone is just one base distant, this may be a read error. This chain connects TRBV30 to TRBJ2-7, with 7 bases matching TRBD1. Germline CDR1 reads GTSNPN; CDR2 reads SVGIG (reference sequence). After removal of 8 bases from V and 2 bases from J, the junction contained 9 bases not matched to a gene. The CDR3 sequence is 13 residues long. The CDR3 protein is CARDHGTAYEQYF. As DNA, the CDR3 is TGTGCCCGGGATCACGGGACAGCCTACGAGCAGTACTTC.

At least ten counts were recorded for this clonotype. The CDR3 sequence: CASSPAQQPATNEKLFF. The CDR3 DNA reads TGTGCCAGCTCACCGGCCCAACAGCCAGCAACTAATGAAAAACTGTTTTTT. The V and J genes are TRBV18 and TRBJ1-4, with D unclear. Trimming took 3 bases from V and 0 from J, leaving 14 bases between them. CDR1 is KGHSH, CDR2 LQKENI, per germline. CDR3 size: 17 residues.

This clonotype was counted many times. This chain connects TRBV4-1 to TRBJ2-5, with TRBD2 matching over 7 bases. V shed 0 bases, J shed 4 bases, and the junction held 8 bases outside the gene matches. Germline lookup yields CDR1 MGHRA and CDR2 YSYEKL. CDR3 length: 16 residues. CDR3 loop: CASSQDILAARETQYF. For the CDR3, the DNA is TGCGCCAGCAGCCAAGATATTCTAGCGGCACGAGAGACCCAGTACTTC.

This clonotype has at least ten counts. The rearrangement joins TRBV7-9 to TRBJ1-1, with D unclear. Germline CDR1 is SEHNR and CDR2 is FQNEAQ (reference sequence). Trimming took off 1 base at V and 3 bases at J, with 12 bases between the two ends. The CDR3 length is 15 residues. CDR3 nucleotides: TGTGCCAGCAGCTTAGTCGATTGGGGAGACACTGAAGCTTTCTTT. This encodes CASSLVDWGDTEAFF.

This clonotype was counted ten times or more. The gene calls are TRBV24-1 and TRBJ2-1; tentatively, D is TRBD2 (5 bases). With 2 bases removed from V and 8 bases from J, the gap between germline ends came to 12 bases. The CDR3 loop spans 14 amino acids. The germline V gene has CDR1 KGHDR and CDR2 SFDVKD. CDR3 loop: CATSDSDGGDEQFF. The CDR3 DNA sequence: TGTGCCACCAGTGATTCAGACGGAGGCGATGAGCAGTTCTTC.

This clonotype was counted at least ten times. The chain has TRBV3-1 and TRBJ2-5, with D hard to call. The CDR3 consists of 13 residues. Germline V lookup: CDR1 LGHDT, CDR2 YNNKEL (reference sequence). Deletions cut 10 bases from V and 2 bases from J, with 14 bases between. The CDR3 bases are TGTGCCACCGAAGGTGGCTTTCAAGAGACCCAGTACTTC. Its translation is CATEGGFQETQYF.

This clonotype was observed at least ten times. The V gene is TRBV9, the J gene TRBJ2-2; 11 nucleotides agree with TRBD1. After removal of 2 bases from V and 5 bases from J, the junction contained 2 bases not matched to a gene. This CDR3 has 15 residues. CDR1 SGDLS and CDR2 YYNGEE come from the germline V gene. This CDR3 reads CASSVRDRGTGELFF. The CDR3 DNA reads TGTGCCAGCAGCGTCCGGGACAGGGGGACCGGGGAGCTGTTTTTT.